The 3 T cell receptor beta chains given below trace back to one sample, sequenced in a study of blood T cell repertoires in COVID-19. TCRdb's table, derived via immunoSEQ multiplex PCR, lists solely in-frame clones and lacks some. The sample records 200,000 to 250,000 clones, 65% to 90% being singletons. Sequencing was done on a sample of peripheral blood. These receptors all come from a man aged 50 or older with COVID-19, enrolled during active disease.

The rearrangement uses TRBV4-1 and TRBJ2-7; 8 positions match TRBD1. The J call may be wrong; the DNA end is better matched by TRBJ2-5. The germline V gene encodes CDR1 MGHRA and CDR2 YSYEKL. The CDR3 is made up of 13 amino acids. CDR3 sequence (DNA): TGCGCCAGCAGCGCAGGGGGCGGTTCGACCCAGTACTTC. Residues: CASSAGGGSTQYF.

The sample holds a few counts of this clone. The chain employs TRBV11-1 and TRBJ2-2, with 7 positions matching TRBD2. Germline lookup yields CDR1 SGHAT and CDR2 FQDESV (reference sequence). The V and J ends lost 2 bases and 7 bases, in that order; junction bases with no gene match: 7. This CDR3 has 15 residues. The CDR3, as DNA: TGTGCCAGCAGCTTACGGACTAGTGTTCACGGGGAGCTGTTTTTT. Protein sequence: CASSLRTSVHGELFF.

The J gene is TRBJ2-7, the V gene TRBV28, with 10 bases lining up with TRBD1. V shed 6 bases and J 1 base; nucleotides not matched to a gene: 6. Germline V CDR1 and CDR2: MDHEN, SYDVKM. CDR3 length: 15 residues. The CDR3 region is CASRSMGQGSYEQYF. Written as DNA, the CDR3 is TGTGCCAGCAGATCTATGGGACAGGGGTCCTACGAGCAGTACTTC.